These T cell receptor beta chains were read from a single sample in a study of blood T cells in healthy people across ages. TCRdb used MiXCR to reprocess the 5' RACE reads, holding one entry per CDR3 protein. The table records about 970,000 distinct CDR3 sequences, roughly half of them present only once. Source material: blood. The receptors shown here come from a woman aged 60 to 75 in good health. Both conserved end residues are part of each CDR3. The order of the fields is V gene, clone size, D gene, J gene, CDR3 protein, CDR3 DNA. D genes are given only for firm matches. The listing skips clone size in some rows; elsewhere it reads once, few, many or a size class.

>TRBV4-2|NA|TRBD1|TRBJ2-7
CASSPSPGQAYEQYF
TGTGCCAGCAGCCCAAGCCCCGGACAGGCCTACGAGCAGTACTTC
>TRBV28|few|NA|TRBJ2-3
CASIGTRLGTQYF
TGTGCCAGCATCGGGACCAGGTTAGGTACGCAGTATTTT
>TRBV4-3|NA|TRBD2|TRBJ2-4
CASSQDWGGVENIQYF
TGCGCCAGCAGCCAAGACTGGGGGGGGGTGGAAAACATTCAGTACTTC
>TRBV2|many|NA|TRBJ2-7
CASRTSSYEQYF
TGTGCCAGCAGGACAAGCTCCTACGAGCAGTACTTC
>TRBV20-1|once|TRBD2|TRBJ2-7
CSAKEGGRYEQYF
TGCAGTGCCAAGGAGGGAGGGCGCTACGAGCAGTACTTC
>TRBV2|once|TRBD2|TRBJ2-6
CASSVLAGVSGANVLTF
TGTGCCAGCAGTGTGCTAGCGGGAGTCTCTGGGGCCAACGTCCTGACTTTC
>TRBV7-9|few|TRBD1|TRBJ2-7
CASSLGAQGASYEQYF
TGTGCCAGTAGCTTGGGTGCACAGGGGGCCTCCTACGAGCAGTACTTC
>TRBV4-1|few|TRBD2|TRBJ2-7
CASSQDLGLSEQYF
TGCGCCAGCAGCCAAGATCTGGGACTAAGCGAGCAGTACTTC
>TRBV15|NA|TRBD2|TRBJ2-7
CATNSGRAGSYEQYF
TGTGCCACCAATAGCGGGAGGGCGGGCTCCTACGAGCAGTACTTC
>TRBV15|NA|NA|TRBJ2-1
CATSRAGGSSYNEQFF
TGTGCCACCAGCAGGGCTGGTGGGAGCTCCTACAATGAGCAGTTCTTC
>TRBV5-1|NA|NA|TRBJ1-2
CASSFGTSNYGYTF
TGCGCCAGCAGCTTTGGGACATCAAACTATGGCTACACCTTC
>TRBV5-1|NA|NA|TRBJ2-7
CASRLRGSSYEQYF
TGCGCCAGCAGACTGAGGGGGAGCTCCTACGAGCAGTACTTC
>TRBV11-2|NA|NA|TRBJ2-7
CASSLVVTANNEQYF
TGTGCCAGCAGCTTAGTAGTGACAGCTAACAATGAGCAGTACTTC
>TRBV7-3|NA|NA|TRBJ2-7
CASSLGGTRRIPYEQYF
TGTGCCAGCAGCTTAGGAGGGACGCGGAGAATTCCCTACGAGCAGTACTTC
>TRBV20-1|NA|TRBD2|TRBJ2-5
CSALAGIAPRETQYF
TGCAGTGCCTTAGCGGGGATAGCTCCAAGGGAGACCCAGTACTTC
>TRBV6-1|few|TRBD1|TRBJ2-7
CASSEGGTGKYEQYF
TGTGCCAGCAGTGAAGGGGGGACAGGGAAATACGAGCAGTACTTC
>TRBV28|NA|NA|TRBJ1-2
CASRRAYGGASGYTF
TGTGCCAGCAGGAGGGCGTACGGTGGGGCAAGTGGCTACACCTTC
>TRBV28|NA|TRBD2|TRBJ2-7
CAGTPPGGGSYEQYF
TGTGCCGGCACCCCGCCGGGGGGAGGATCCTACGAGCAGTACTTC
>TRBV10-3|few|NA|TRBJ2-3
CAISEGGMTGSTDTQYF
TGTGCCATCAGTGAGGGGGGCATGACGGGAAGCACAGATACGCAGTATTTT
>TRBV4-2|NA|NA|TRBJ1-1
CASSQDLGCQAFF
TGTGCCAGCAGCCAAGATTTAGGGTGCCAAGCTTTCTTT
>TRBV7-3|NA|NA|TRBJ1-2
CASSLKPRVGYTF
TGTGCCAGCAGCTTAAAACCCAGGGTCGGCTACACCTTC
>TRBV7-2|NA|TRBD1|TRBJ1-1
CASSLKGAGTEAFF
TGTGCCAGCAGCTTAAAGGGGGCGGGGACTGAAGCTTTCTTT
>TRBV12-3/TRBV12-4|NA|NA|TRBJ2-7
CASSLERRATYEQYF
TGTGCCAGCAGTTTAGAAAGGCGAGCTACCTACGAGCAGTACTTC
>TRBV27|NA|NA|TRBJ2-7
CASSSQGLNSYEQYF
TGTGCCAGCAGTTCACAGGGCCTCAACTCCTACGAGCAGTACTTC
>TRBV12-3/TRBV12-4|NA|TRBD1|TRBJ2-7
CASSFGDRRPSCEQYF
TGTGCCAGCAGTTTCGGGGACAGGAGGCCTTCCTGCGAGCAGTACTTC
>TRBV7-9|once|NA|TRBJ1-1
CASSSMVLGAFF
TGTGCCAGCAGCTCGATGGTCCTGGGAGCTTTCTTT
>TRBV30|few|NA|TRBJ1-6
CAWSTDTNSPLHF
TGTGCCTGGAGTACAGATACCAATTCACCCCTCCACTTT
>TRBV7-9|NA|NA|TRBJ1-6
CASSEGLGSSYNSPLHF
TGTGCCAGCAGCGAGGGGTTAGGGAGCTCCTATAATTCACCCCTCCACTTT
>TRBV3-1|NA|TRBD1|TRBJ2-7
CASSQGPGTAYEQYF
TGTGCCAGCAGCCAAGGCCCCGGGACAGCCTACGAGCAGTACTTC
>TRBV6-2/TRBV6-3|many|NA|TRBJ2-3
CASRNTDTQYF
TGTGCCAGCAGGAACACAGATACGCAGTATTTT
>TRBV7-9|few|TRBD1|TRBJ2-7
CASSSHGTGPWEQYF
TGTGCCAGCAGTTCCCACGGGACAGGGCCGTGGGAGCAGTACTTC
>TRBV7-2|NA|NA|TRBJ2-1
CASRSGPLEQFF
TGCGCCAGCAGGAGTGGGCCACTCGAGCAGTTCTTC
>TRBV20-1|NA|TRBD2|TRBJ2-1
CSARGPLAETINGRNEQFF
TGCAGTGCTAGAGGGCCTCTAGCGGAGACAATTAACGGGAGGAATGAGCAGTTCTTC
>TRBV3-1|few|TRBD2|TRBJ2-2
CASSQLAGGNTGELFF
TGTGCCAGCAGCCAACTTGCGGGAGGGAACACCGGGGAGCTGTTTTTT
>TRBV12-3/TRBV12-4|NA|TRBD2|TRBJ2-7
CASSSGGVPYEQYF
TGTGCCAGCAGTTCCGGGGGGGTTCCCTACGAGCAGTACTTC
>TRBV29-1|few|NA|TRBJ1-4
CSVGRRDEKLFF
TGCAGCGTTGGCAGGAGGGATGAAAAACTGTTTTTT
>TRBV12-3/TRBV12-4|NA|NA|TRBJ1-4
CASSRGILGEKLFF
TGTGCCAGCAGTCGAGGGATCTTAGGGGAAAAACTGTTTTTT
>TRBV29-1|NA|NA|TRBJ2-7
CSVGIGGSFFEQYF
TGCAGCGTTGGCATAGGCGGGTCTTTTTTCGAGCAGTACTTC
>TRBV20-1|few|TRBD2|TRBJ2-3
CSASRVKLVASGRRTDTQYF
TGCAGTGCTTCGAGAGTCAAATTGGTGGCTAGCGGGAGGAGGACAGATACGCAGTATTTT
>TRBV7-2|NA|TRBD1|TRBJ2-1
CASSRTRDRSYNEQFF
TGTGCCAGCAGCCGCACGCGGGACAGGTCATACAATGAGCAGTTCTTC
>TRBV20-1|NA|TRBD1|TRBJ1-6
CSARDRESSPLHF
TGCAGTGCTAGGGACAGGGAATCCTCACCCCTCCACTTT
>TRBV29-1|few|TRBD1|TRBJ1-2
CSAGQGNGYTF
TGCAGCGCGGGACAGGGGAATGGCTACACCTTC
>TRBV20-1|NA|NA|TRBJ2-7
CSARDRLVGTYEQYF
TGCAGTGCTAGAGATCGGCTAGTTGGGACTTACGAGCAGTACTTC
>TRBV20-1|NA|NA|TRBJ2-7
CSASSLIQYF
TGCAGTGCTAGTTCACTGATTCAGTACTTC
>TRBV2|NA|TRBD2|TRBJ2-4
CASLFEGGPGEQYF
TGTGCCAGCCTCTTCGAGGGAGGGCCCGGTGAGCAGTACTTC
>TRBV24-1|NA|TRBD2|TRBJ2-1
CATSGSGLDYNEQFF
TGTGCCACCAGTGGGTCCGGACTAGACTACAATGAGCAGTTCTTC
>TRBV10-3|few|NA|TRBJ2-5
CAISERSGETQYF
TGTGCCATCAGTGAGAGGAGTGGGGAGACCCAGTACTTC
>TRBV2|NA|NA|TRBJ2-7
CASSVNPSGYEQYF
TGTGCCAGCAGTGTGAACCCGTCTGGCTACGAGCAGTACTTC
>TRBV20-1|many|NA|TRBJ2-6
CSADNRGSGANVLTF
TGCAGTGCTGATAACCGGGGATCTGGGGCCAACGTCCTGACTTTC
>TRBV27|many|NA|TRBJ2-6
CASSLESGANVLTF
TGTGCCAGCAGTTTAGAATCTGGGGCCAACGTCCTGACTTTC
>TRBV14|few|TRBD2|TRBJ2-7
CASSQLAGASYEQYF
TGTGCCAGCAGCCAACTAGCGGGAGCCTCCTACGAGCAGTACTTC
>TRBV7-2|NA|NA|TRBJ1-5
CASSPGQAGRNQPQHF
TGTGCCAGCAGCCCCGGACAAGCCGGGCGCAATCAGCCCCAGCATTTT